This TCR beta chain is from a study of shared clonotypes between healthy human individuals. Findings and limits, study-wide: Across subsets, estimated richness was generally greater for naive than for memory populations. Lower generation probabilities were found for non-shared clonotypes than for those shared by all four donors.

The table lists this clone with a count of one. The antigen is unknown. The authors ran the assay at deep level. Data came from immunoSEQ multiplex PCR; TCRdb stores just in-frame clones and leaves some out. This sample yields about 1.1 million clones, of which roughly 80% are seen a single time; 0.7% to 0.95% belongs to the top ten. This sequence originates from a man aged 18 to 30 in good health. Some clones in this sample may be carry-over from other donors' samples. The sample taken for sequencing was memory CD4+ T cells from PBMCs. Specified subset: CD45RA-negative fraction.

This CDR3 is CASTRDINYGYTF. The DNA for the CDR3 is TGTGCCAGCACTCGGGACATCAACTATGGCTACACCTTC. This sequence joins TRBV6-1 and TRBJ1-2; TRBD1 is a possible D gene (6 bases). Germline V gene lookup returns CDR1 MNHNS and CDR2 SASEGT. The germline V and J ends were trimmed by 7 bases and 2 bases, with 11 bases remaining between them. CDR3 length equals 13 residues.